This T cell receptor (beta chain) derives from a study of multiple sclerosis patients with progressive multifocal leukoencephalopathy. Indicated time point: time of PML onset. The T3 samples were drawn when PML began. The V and J ends lost 8 bases and 5 bases respectively, with 18 bases between them. The germline V gene has CDR1 WNHNN and CDR2 SYGVQD (reference sequence). The CDR3 extends over 15 amino acids. Clones were read by immunoSEQ multiplex PCR, and TCRdb kept only the in-frame ones, dropping some. The table includes tens of thousands of clones, around 85% detected once. The TCR was taken from a woman aged 25 to 39 with progressive multifocal leukoencephalopathy. The chain has TRBV10-1 and TRBJ1-4; D gene unclear. Sequenced here: PBMCs, sampled from a patient treated with natalizumab. The CDR3 DNA reads TGCGCCAGCTCCGAAGGGAAGGATAAGAATGAAAAACTGTTTTTT. This sequence encodes CASSEGKDKNEKLFF.